These 10 T cell receptor beta chains were all obtained from the same sample, sequenced in a study of liver allograft versus peripheral blood T cells. Study context: Within transplanted livers, the T cell receptor repertoires were examined and compared against the repertoires present in the peripheral blood of liver transplant recipients.

TCRdb independently ran MiXCR on the reads; one entry per CDR3 protein. The table lists approximately 8,600 distinct CDR3 sequences, over 15% of them singletons. Receptors originate from a human patient who had a liver transplant. The graft donor may have contributed some T cells.

In its sample, this clonotype ranks as medium-sized. The genes are TRBV6-1 and TRBJ1-1; no definite D call. The CDR3 is 14 residues long. The V end was cut by 5 bases, the J end by 2 bases, with 12 bases between. Germline V gene sequence: CDR1 MNHNS, CDR2 SASEGT. DNA for the CDR3: TGTGCCAGCAGTACCATACCGGGAAACACTGAAGCTTTCTTT. It translates to CASSTIPGNTEAFF.

This clonotype counts as medium-sized. The chain joins TRBV7-2 to TRBJ1-2; no firm D call. The V gene lost 5 bases and the J gene lost 5 bases, with 21 bases spanning the gap. CDR1 and CDR2 from the germline V gene are SGHTA and FQGNSA. CDR3 size: 16 residues. CDR3 bases: TGTGCCAGCAGCCCCCGGGAGGGCCGTGCTCTTTATGGCTACACCTTC. The encoded protein is CASSPREGRALYGYTF.

This clonotype was seen a handful of times. The CDR3: CASGGFYNSPLHF. The CDR3 coding sequence is TGTGCCAGCGGGGGGTTCTATAATTCACCCCTCCACTTT. The rearrangement uses TRBV3-1 and TRBJ1-6, with a tentative D call TRBD1 (5 bases). Germline V gene sequence: CDR1 LGHDT, CDR2 YNNKEL (reference sequence). The CDR3 consists of 13 residues. V shed 8 bases and J shed 3 bases, with 8 bases lying between them.

The J gene is TRBJ1-1, the V gene TRBV6-2 or TRBV6-3; unclear D gene. The CDR3 covers 12 residues. Trimming pared 4 bases from V and 3 bases from J, leaving 6 bases between. Germline V gene data show CDR1 as MNHEY and CDR2 as SVGEGT. In DNA form, the CDR3 reads TGTGCCAGCAGTTGGGGATACACTGAAGCTTTCTTT. It specifies CASSWGYTEAFF.

There are many counts of this clonotype. The chain has TRBV19 and TRBJ1-6; TRBD1 is a possible D gene (5 bases). V shed 1 base and J shed 2 bases, with 12 bases lying between them. The germline V gene has CDR1 LNHDA and CDR2 SQIVND (reference sequence). This CDR3 is 17 amino acids long. The CDR3 sequence is CASSIAGPNTYNSPLHF. The CDR3 DNA sequence: TGTGCCAGTAGTATAGCGGGACCCAATACCTATAATTCACCCCTCCACTTT.

This clonotype was counted many times. The chain couples TRBV9 to TRBJ2-2; 7 bases fit TRBD1. The CDR3 contains 16 residues. J lost 3 bases, V lost 0 bases, and 5 bases had no gene match. Germline V gene lookup returns CDR1 SGDLS and CDR2 YYNGEE. This CDR3 reads CASSVAGTGDTGELFF. CDR3 DNA sequence: TGTGCCAGCAGCGTAGCAGGTACAGGGGACACCGGGGAGCTGTTTTTT. The variable domain in full, completed from reference TRBV9 and TRBJ2-2, reads DSGVTQTPKHLITATGQRVTLRCSPRSGDLSVYWYQQSLDQGLQFLIQYYNGEERAKGNILERFSAQQFPDLHSELNLSSLELGDSALYFCASSVAGTGDTGELFFGEGSRLTVL.

This clonotype was detected a few times. V gene TRBV10-2 combines with J gene TRBJ1-2; TRBD1 matches 7 bases. After removal of 6 bases from V and 8 bases from J, the junction contained 12 bases not matched to a gene. Germline V gene sequence: CDR1 WSHSY, CDR2 SAAADI. The CDR3 length is 14 residues. The CDR3 bases are TGCGCCAGCAGGATGGCAGGGGGGGGTCGAGGCTACACCTTC. Encoded protein: CASRMAGGGRGYTF.

This clonotype is judged medium-sized. The chain links TRBV12-3 or TRBV12-4 to TRBJ1-2; D not certain. The CDR3 is 13 residues long. V lost 2 bases to trimming and J lost 8 bases, with 12 bases between them. CDR3 loop: CASSLRTVIGYTF. The CDR3 nucleotides read TGTGCCAGCAGTTTAAGGACGGTAATCGGCTACACCTTC.

This clonotype rates as medium-sized. V and J are TRBV6-6 and TRBJ2-7; D possibly corresponds to TRBD1 (5 bases). The CDR3 has 13 amino acids. Trimming cost V 4 bases and J 3 bases, with 10 bases left between them. Germline V gene sequence: CDR1 MNHNY, CDR2 SVGAGI (reference sequence). The CDR3 spells CASSSRQFYEQYF. As DNA, the CDR3 is TGTGCCAGCAGTTCCCGACAGTTCTACGAGCAGTACTTC.

This clonotype is labeled medium-sized. J is TRBJ1-3 and V is TRBV6-6; D gene unclear. The CDR3 totals 14 residues. V was clipped by 5 bases and J by 4 bases, with 12 bases between them. Germline CDR1 MNHNY, CDR2 SVGAGI (reference sequence). DNA of the CDR3: TGTGCCAGCAGTCCAGTTGAGAGGGGAAACACCATATATTTT. This encodes CASSPVERGNTIYF.